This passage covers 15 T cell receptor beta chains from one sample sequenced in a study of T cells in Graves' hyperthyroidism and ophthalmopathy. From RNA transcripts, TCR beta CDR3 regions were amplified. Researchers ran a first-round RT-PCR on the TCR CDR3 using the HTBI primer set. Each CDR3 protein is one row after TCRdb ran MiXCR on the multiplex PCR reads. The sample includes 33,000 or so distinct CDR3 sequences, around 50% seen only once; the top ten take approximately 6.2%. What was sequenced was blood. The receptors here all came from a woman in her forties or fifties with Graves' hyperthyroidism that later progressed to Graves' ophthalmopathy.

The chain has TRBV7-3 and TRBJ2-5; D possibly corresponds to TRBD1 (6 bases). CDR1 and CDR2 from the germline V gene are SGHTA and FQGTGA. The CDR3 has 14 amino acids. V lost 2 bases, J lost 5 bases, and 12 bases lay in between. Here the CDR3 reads CASSLQGSVETQYF. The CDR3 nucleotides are TGTGCCAGCAGCTTACAGGGGTCGGTGGAGACCCAGTACTTC.

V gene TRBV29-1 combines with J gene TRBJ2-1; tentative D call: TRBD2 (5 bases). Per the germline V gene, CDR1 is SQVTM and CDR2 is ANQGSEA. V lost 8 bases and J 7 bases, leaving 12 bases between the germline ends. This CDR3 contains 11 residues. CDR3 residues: CSSHGGNEQFF. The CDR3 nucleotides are TGCAGCAGCCACGGCGGGAATGAGCAGTTCTTC.

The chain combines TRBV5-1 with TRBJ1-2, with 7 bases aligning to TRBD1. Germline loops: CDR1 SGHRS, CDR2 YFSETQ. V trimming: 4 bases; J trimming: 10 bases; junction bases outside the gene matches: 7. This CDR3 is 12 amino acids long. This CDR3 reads CASSTTGKVYTF. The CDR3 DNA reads TGCGCCAGCAGCACGACAGGGAAAGTCTACACCTTC.

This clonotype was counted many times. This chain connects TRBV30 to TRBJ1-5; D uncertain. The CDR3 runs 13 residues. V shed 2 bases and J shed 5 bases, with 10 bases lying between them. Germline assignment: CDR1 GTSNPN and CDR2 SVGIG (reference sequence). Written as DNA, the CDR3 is TGTGCCTGGAGTTTGGGGATCGATCAGCCCCAGCATTTT. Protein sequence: CAWSLGIDQPQHF.

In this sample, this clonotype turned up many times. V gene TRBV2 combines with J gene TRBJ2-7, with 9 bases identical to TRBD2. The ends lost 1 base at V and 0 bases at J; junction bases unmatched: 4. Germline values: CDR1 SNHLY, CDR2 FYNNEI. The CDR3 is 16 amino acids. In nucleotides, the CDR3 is TGTGCCAGCAGTGAAGTGCCAGCGGGGGGCTCCTACGAGCAGTACTTC. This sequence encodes CASSEVPAGGSYEQYF.

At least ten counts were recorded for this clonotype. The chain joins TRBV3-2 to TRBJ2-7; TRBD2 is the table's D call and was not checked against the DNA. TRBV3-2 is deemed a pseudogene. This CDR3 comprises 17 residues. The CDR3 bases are TGTGCCGCCGGGTACCTAGCGGGAGGGGCGTGCGCCCACGAGCAGTACTTC. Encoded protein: CAAGYLAGGACAHEQYF.

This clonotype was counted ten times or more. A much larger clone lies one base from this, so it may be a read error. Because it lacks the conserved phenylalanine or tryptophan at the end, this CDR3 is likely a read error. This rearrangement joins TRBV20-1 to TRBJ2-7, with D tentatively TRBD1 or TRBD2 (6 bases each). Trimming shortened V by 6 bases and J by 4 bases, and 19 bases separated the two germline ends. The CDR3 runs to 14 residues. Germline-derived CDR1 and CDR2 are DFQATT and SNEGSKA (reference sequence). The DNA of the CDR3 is TGCAGTGCATCCCGGGCCGTAGGGGGGTACGAGCAGTACCTC. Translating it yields CSASRAVGGYEQYL.

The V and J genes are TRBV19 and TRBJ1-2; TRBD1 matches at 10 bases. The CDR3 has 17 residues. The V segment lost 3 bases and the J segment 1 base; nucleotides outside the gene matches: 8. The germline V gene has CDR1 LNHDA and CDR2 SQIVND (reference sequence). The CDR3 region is CASSIGTGEEINYGYTF. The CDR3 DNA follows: TGTGCCAGTAGTATTGGGACAGGGGAGGAGATTAACTATGGCTACACCTTC.

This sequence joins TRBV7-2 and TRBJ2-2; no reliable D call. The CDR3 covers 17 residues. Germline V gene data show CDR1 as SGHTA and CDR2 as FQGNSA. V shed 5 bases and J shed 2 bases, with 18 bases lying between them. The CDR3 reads CASSLDHGSGNTGELFF. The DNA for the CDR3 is TGTGCCAGCAGCCTCGACCACGGCTCTGGAAACACCGGGGAGCTGTTTTTT.

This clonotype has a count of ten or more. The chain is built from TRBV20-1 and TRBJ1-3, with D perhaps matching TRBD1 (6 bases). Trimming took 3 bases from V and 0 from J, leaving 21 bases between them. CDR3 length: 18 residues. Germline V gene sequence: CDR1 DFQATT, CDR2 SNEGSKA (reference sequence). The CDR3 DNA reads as TGCAGTGCTAGGACCGGGCTGGGGGGGCCTAACTCTGGAAACACCATATATTTT. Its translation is CSARTGLGGPNSGNTIYF.

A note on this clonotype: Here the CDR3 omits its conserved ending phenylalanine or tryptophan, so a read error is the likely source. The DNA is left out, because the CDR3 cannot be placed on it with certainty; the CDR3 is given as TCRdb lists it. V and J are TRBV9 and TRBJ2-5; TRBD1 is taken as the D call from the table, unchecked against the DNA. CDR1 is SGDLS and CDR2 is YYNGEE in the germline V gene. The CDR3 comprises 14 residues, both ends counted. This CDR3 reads CASSSGGTEETRYV.

CDR3 amino acids: CSVTRGLADYEQYF. CDR3 DNA: TGCAGTGTCACGAGGGGACTAGCGGACTACGAGCAGTACTTC. The chain uses TRBV20-1 and TRBJ2-7; 11 bases are a match to TRBD2. CDR3 size: 14 residues. CDR1 and CDR2 (germline): DFQATT, SNEGSKA (reference sequence). Unmatched junction bases numbered 8, after V lost 7 bases and J lost 3 bases.

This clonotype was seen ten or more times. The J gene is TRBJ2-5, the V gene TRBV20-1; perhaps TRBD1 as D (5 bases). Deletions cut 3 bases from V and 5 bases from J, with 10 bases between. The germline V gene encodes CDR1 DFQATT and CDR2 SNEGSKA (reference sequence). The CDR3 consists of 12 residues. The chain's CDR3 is CSASDGAETQYF. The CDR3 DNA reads TGCAGTGCTAGCGATGGGGCTGAGACCCAGTACTTC.

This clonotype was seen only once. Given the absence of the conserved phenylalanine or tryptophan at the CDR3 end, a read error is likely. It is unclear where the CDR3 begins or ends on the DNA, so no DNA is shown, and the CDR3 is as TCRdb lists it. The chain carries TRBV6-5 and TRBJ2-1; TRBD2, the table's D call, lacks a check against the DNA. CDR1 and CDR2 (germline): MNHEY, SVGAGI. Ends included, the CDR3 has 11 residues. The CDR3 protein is CASSPASGSFY.

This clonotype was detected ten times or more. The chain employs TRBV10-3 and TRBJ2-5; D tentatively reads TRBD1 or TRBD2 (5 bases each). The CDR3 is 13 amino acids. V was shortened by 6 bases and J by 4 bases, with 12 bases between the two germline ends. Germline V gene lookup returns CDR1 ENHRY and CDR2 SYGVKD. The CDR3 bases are TGTGCCATCAGCGGGACGCCGGGAGAGACCCAGTACTTC. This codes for CAISGTPGETQYF.